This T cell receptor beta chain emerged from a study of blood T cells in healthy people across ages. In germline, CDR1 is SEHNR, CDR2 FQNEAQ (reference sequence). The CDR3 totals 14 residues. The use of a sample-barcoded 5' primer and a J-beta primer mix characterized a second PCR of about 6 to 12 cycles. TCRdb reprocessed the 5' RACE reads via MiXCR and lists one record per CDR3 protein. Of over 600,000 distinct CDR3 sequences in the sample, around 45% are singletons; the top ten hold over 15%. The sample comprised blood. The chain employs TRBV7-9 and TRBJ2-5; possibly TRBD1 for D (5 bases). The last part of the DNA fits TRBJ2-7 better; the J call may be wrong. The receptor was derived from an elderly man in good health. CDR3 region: CASSPSSRVYEQYF. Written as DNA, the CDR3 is TGTGCCAGCAGCCCATCGAGCAGGGTCTACGAGCAGTACTTC.